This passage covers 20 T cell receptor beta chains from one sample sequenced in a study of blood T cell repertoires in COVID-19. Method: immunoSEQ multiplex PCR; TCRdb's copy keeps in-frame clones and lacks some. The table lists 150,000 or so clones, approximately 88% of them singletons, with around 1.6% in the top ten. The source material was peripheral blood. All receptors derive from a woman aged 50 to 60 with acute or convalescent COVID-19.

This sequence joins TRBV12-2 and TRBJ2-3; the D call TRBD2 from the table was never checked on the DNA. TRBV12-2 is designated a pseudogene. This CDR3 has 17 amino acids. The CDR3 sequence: CASRLVPRVKCGDTQYF. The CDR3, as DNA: TGTGCAAGTCGCTTAGTCCCGCGCGTGAAGTGTGGAGATACGCAGTATTTT.

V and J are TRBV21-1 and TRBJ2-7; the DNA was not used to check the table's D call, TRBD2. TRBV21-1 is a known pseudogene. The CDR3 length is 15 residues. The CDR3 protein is CASSKARGTVYEQYF. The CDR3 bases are TGTGCCAGCAGCAAAGCGCGGGGGACCGTCTACGAGCAGTACTTC.

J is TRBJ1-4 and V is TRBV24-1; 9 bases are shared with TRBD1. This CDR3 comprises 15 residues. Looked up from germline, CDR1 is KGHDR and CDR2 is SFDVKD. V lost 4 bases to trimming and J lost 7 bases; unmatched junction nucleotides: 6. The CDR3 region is CATSDPGQGSEKLFF. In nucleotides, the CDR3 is TGTGCCACCAGTGACCCGGGACAGGGCTCTGAAAAACTGTTTTTT.

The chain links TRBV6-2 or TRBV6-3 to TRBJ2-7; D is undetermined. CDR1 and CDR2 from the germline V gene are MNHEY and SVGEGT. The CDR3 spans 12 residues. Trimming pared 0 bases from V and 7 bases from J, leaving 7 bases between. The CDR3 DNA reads TGTGCCAGCAGTTACTCGACTTGGGAGCAGTACTTC. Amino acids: CASSYSTWEQYF.

The CDR3 protein is CASSSLTGQDMSTEAFF. The CDR3 nucleotides are TGTGCCAGCAGCTCCCTGACAGGGCAAGACATGTCCACTGAAGCTTTCTTT. V usage is TRBV7-2 and J usage is TRBJ1-1; 7 positions match TRBD1. With V trimmed by 4 bases and J by 4 bases, 15 bases remained unmatched. The CDR3 is 17 amino acids. The germline CDR1 and CDR2 sequences are SGHTA and FQGNSA.

CDR3 nucleotides: TGTGCCAGCAGTGAACCGGGTGAAGCTTTCTTT. This gives the protein CASSEPGEAFF. The chain joins TRBV2 to TRBJ1-1; D unresolved. The CDR3 sequence is 11 residues long. In germline, CDR1 is SNHLY, CDR2 FYNNEI. V lost 2 bases and J 7 bases, leaving 5 bases between the germline ends.

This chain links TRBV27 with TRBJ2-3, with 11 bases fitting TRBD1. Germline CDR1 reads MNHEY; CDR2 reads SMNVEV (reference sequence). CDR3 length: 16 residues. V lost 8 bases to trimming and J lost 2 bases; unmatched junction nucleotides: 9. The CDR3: CASRRTGGFPTDTQYF. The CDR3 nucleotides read TGTGCCAGCCGACGGACAGGGGGCTTTCCCACAGATACGCAGTATTTT.

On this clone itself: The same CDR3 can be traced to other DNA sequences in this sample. The CDR3 nucleotides are TGTGCCAGCAGCCAAGCCGGCTATGGCTACACCTTC. Translated, it gives CASSQAGYGYTF. The V gene is TRBV11-1, the J gene TRBJ1-2; no clear D gene. Trimming shortened V by 5 bases and J by 4 bases, and 8 bases separated the two germline ends. CDR3 length: 12 amino acids. CDR1 and CDR2 from the germline V gene are SGHAT and FQDESV (reference sequence).

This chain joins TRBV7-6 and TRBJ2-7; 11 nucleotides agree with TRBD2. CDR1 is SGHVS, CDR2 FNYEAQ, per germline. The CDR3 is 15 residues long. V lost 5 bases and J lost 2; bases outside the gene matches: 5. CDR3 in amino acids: CASSTSSGGTYEQYF. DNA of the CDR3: TGTGCCAGCAGCACGTCTAGCGGGGGGACCTACGAGCAGTACTTC.

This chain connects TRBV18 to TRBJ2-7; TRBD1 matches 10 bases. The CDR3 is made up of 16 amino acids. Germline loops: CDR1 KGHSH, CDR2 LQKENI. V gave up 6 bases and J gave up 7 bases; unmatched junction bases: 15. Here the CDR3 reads CASSPGQGYPTREQYF. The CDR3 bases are TGTGCCAGCTCCCCGGGACAGGGGTACCCAACTAGAGAGCAGTACTTC.

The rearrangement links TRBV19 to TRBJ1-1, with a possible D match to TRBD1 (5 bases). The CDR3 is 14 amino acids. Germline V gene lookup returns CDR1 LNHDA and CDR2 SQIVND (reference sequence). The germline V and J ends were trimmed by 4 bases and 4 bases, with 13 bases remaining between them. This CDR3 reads CASSTDRKGTEAFF. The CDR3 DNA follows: TGTGCCAGTAGTACCGACAGAAAAGGCACTGAAGCTTTCTTT.

CDR3 DNA: TGTGCCAGCTCTGAGACAGAAACTAATGAAAAACTGTTTTTT. This sequence encodes CASSETETNEKLFF. The rearrangement uses TRBV18 and TRBJ1-4; D might be TRBD1 (5 bases). This CDR3 spans 14 amino acids. Germline values: CDR1 KGHSH, CDR2 LQKENI. The germline V and J ends were trimmed by 6 bases and 1 base, with 9 bases remaining between them.

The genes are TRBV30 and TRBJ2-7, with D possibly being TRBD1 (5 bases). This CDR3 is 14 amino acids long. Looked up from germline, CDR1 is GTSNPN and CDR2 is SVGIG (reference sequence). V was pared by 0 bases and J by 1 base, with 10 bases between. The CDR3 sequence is CAWSVGDSSYEQYF. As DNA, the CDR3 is TGTGCCTGGAGTGTAGGAGACAGTTCCTACGAGCAGTACTTC.

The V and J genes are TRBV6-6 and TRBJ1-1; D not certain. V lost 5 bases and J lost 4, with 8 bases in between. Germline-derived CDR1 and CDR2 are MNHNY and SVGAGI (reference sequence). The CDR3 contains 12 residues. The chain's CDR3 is CASSKGGTEAFF. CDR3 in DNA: TGTGCCAGCAGTAAAGGCGGCACTGAAGCTTTCTTT.

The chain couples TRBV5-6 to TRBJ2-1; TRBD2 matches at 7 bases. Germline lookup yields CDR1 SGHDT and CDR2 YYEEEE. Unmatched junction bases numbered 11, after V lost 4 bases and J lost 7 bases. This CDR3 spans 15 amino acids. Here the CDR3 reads CASSTGRESGNEQFF. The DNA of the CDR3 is TGTGCCAGCAGCACCGGGCGGGAGAGTGGGAATGAGCAGTTCTTC.

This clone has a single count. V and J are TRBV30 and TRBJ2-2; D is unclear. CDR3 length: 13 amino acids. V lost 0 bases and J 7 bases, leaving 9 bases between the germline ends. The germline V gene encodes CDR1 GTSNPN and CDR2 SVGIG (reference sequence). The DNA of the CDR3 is TGTGCCTGGAGTGTTCCCGGTGGCGGGGAGCTGTTTTTT. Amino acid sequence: CAWSVPGGGELFF.

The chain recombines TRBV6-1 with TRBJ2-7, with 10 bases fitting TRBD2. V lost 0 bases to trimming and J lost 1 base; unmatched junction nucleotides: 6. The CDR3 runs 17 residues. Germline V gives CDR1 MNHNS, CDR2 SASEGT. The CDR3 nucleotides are TGTGCCAGCAGTGAAGCGCGTCTAGCGGGGGTTTCCTACGAGCAGTACTTC. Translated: CASSEARLAGVSYEQYF.

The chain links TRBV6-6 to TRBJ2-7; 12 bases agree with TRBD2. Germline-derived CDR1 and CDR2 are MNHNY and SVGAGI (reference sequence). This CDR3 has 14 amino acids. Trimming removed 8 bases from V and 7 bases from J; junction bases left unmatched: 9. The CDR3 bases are TGTGCCAGCGGAGCTAGCGGGAGGGCTCGAGAGCAGTACTTC. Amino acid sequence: CASGASGRAREQYF.

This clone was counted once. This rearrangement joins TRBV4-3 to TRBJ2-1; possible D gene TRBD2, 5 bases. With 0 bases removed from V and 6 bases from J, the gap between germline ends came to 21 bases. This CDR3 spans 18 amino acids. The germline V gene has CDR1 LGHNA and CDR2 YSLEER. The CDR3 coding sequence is TGCGCCAGCAGCCAAGATCGGCCTAGCTGGGTCGCCCCCAATGAGCAGTTCTTC. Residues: CASSQDRPSWVAPNEQFF.

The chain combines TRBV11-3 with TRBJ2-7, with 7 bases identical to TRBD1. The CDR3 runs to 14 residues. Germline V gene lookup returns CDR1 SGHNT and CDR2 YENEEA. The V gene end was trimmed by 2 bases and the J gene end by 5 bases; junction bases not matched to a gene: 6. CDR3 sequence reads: CASSLPGTAHEQYF. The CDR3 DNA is TGTGCCAGCAGCTTACCCGGGACAGCTCACGAGCAGTACTTC.